This TCR beta chain originates from a study of blood T cell repertoires in COVID-19. Overall study: There were acute and convalescent COVID-19 samples, and they came from the United States, Italy and Spain. T cells, B-cell-depleted T cells, or PBMCs provided the cDNA or gDNA that served as material.

Authors' processing steps: Amplifying reference gene primers gave estimates of nucleated cell counts. Profiled with immunoSEQ multiplex PCR; TCRdb holds only in-frame clones, not every one. The DNA was the basis for D and trimming; V, J and clone size are from that table. The sample records nearly 70,000 clones, about nine tenths being singletons. In germline, CDR1 is MDHEN, CDR2 SYDVKM. V shed 5 bases and J shed 6 bases, with 8 bases lying between them. This CDR3 comprises 13 residues. Input material: peripheral blood. The sequence was obtained from a woman between 70 and 85 years old with acute or convalescent COVID-19. The V call is TRBV28, the J call TRBJ1-6; unclear D gene. The CDR3 sequence: CASSPKLNSPLHF. CDR3 DNA: TGTGCCAGCAGTCCCAAACTTAATTCACCCCTCCACTTT.